The 27 T cell receptor beta chains below were found in one sample sequenced in a study of blood T cells in healthy people across ages. The use of a sample-barcoded 5' primer and a J-beta primer mix characterized a second PCR of roughly 7 to 11 cycles. One entry per CDR3 protein results from TCRdb running MiXCR on the 5' RACE reads. The table records 750,000 to 950,000 distinct CDR3 sequences, around 29% of them present only once. The same data also contributed to another study, on T cells of mothers and their children.

Specimen: blood. These receptors all come from a woman aged 40 to 50 in good health.

This clonotype came up a few times. The chain couples TRBV12-3 or TRBV12-4 to TRBJ1-4; no firm D call. CDR3 length equals 13 residues. V was shortened by 6 bases and J by 8 bases, with 13 bases between the two germline ends. CDR3 sequence: CASSRELGEKLFF. CDR3 nucleotide sequence: TGTGCCAGCAGCCGGGAGCTGGGGGAAAAACTGTTTTTT.

At least ten counts were recorded for this clonotype. The CDR3 loop reads CAGQTGSSGANVLTF. CDR3 nucleotide sequence: TGTGCCGGACAGACAGGGAGCTCTGGGGCCAACGTCCTGACTTTC. The chain recombines TRBV21-1 with TRBJ2-6; the table's D call TRBD1 went unverified against the DNA. TRBV21-1 is listed as a pseudogene. This CDR3 has 15 residues.

This clonotype was detected only a few times. Just one base apart from a much larger clone, this may be a read error. The chain couples TRBV28 to TRBJ1-2; D not certain. V was shortened by 6 bases and J by 3 bases, with 2 bases between the two germline ends. The V gene's germline CDR1 is MDHEN and CDR2 SYDVKM. This CDR3 is 10 amino acids long. This chain's CDR3 is CASRYYGYTF. Here the CDR3 DNA reads TGTGCCAGCAGATACTATGGCTACACCTTC.

This clonotype showed up many times. The rearrangement links TRBV4-1 to TRBJ1-2; the D is unclear. This CDR3 has 14 amino acids. V shed 1 base and J shed 4 bases, with 10 bases lying between them. Germline values: CDR1 MGHRA, CDR2 YSYEKL. The CDR3 bases are TGCGCCAGCAGCCAAGTGGCGGCCTTCTATGGCTACACCTTC. Translation gives CASSQVAAFYGYTF.

CDR3 region: CAISGASTGELFF. CDR3 in DNA: TGTGCCATCTCAGGGGCGAGCACCGGGGAGCTGTTTTTT. The chain combines TRBV10-3 with TRBJ2-2, with D perhaps TRBD1 (6 bases). Trimming shortened V by 8 bases and J by 4 bases, and 11 bases separated the two germline ends. Per germline, CDR1 ENHRY and CDR2 SYGVKD. The CDR3 extends over 13 amino acids.

J is TRBJ1-2 and V is TRBV28, with 7 bases aligning to TRBD1. V dropped 4 bases and J dropped 3; count of bases not matched to a gene: 8. The germline gives CDR1 MDHEN, CDR2 SYDVKM. CDR3 length: 15 amino acids. The CDR3 reads CASSSFDRDYYGYTF. The CDR3 DNA reads as TGTGCCAGCAGTTCCTTCGACAGGGATTACTATGGCTACACCTTC.

This clonotype was observed a handful of times. The chain couples TRBV10-3 to TRBJ2-3, with 8 bases lining up with TRBD2. This CDR3 region has 19 residues. V was clipped by 0 bases and J by 0 bases; unmatched bases: 11. Germline CDR1 and CDR2: ENHRY and SYGVKD. The CDR3 protein is CAISESTLVAGTSTDTQYF. CDR3 nucleotides: TGTGCCATCAGTGAGTCGACCTTGGTAGCGGGGACTAGCACAGATACGCAGTATTTT.

The CDR3 is CASSRRVGLDHEKLFF. CDR3 DNA: TGTGCCAGCAGCCGCCGCGTGGGACTGGACCATGAAAAACTGTTTTTT. The chain joins TRBV7-9 to TRBJ1-4; D is possibly TRBD1 (5 bases). Germline CDR1 SEHNR, CDR2 FQNEAQ (reference sequence). The CDR3 extends over 16 amino acids. Trimming cost V 5 bases and J 6 bases, with 19 bases left between them.

The gene calls are TRBV7-2 and TRBJ2-3; 7 nucleotides line up with TRBD2. The V segment lost 9 bases and the J segment 2 bases; nucleotides outside the gene matches: 8. The germline gives CDR1 SGHTA, CDR2 FQGNSA. The CDR3 is made up of 14 amino acids. CDR3 in DNA: TGTGCCAGTGCCCCAGCGGGACTCACAGATACGCAGTATTTT. Translation gives CASAPAGLTDTQYF.

This clonotype was detected many times. CDR3 sequence (DNA): TGTGCCAGCAGCCCCCAAGCAAACTATGGCTACACCTTC. Its protein is CASSPQANYGYTF. The V gene is TRBV7-9, the J gene TRBJ1-2; no clear D gene. The CDR3 has 13 residues. Trimming left V 5 bases short and J 2 bases short, with 9 bases between. CDR1 is SEHNR, CDR2 FQNEAQ, per germline (reference sequence).

The chain combines TRBV29-1 with TRBJ1-1; unclear D gene. The CDR3 is 11 amino acids. The germline CDR1 and CDR2 sequences are SQVTM and ANQGSEA. The germline V and J ends were trimmed by 2 bases and 14 bases, with 15 bases remaining between them. CDR3 coding DNA: TGCAGCGTTGAAAGGAACTGGCTTCAGTTCTTT. It yields the protein CSVERNWLQFF.

The chain carries TRBV20-1 and TRBJ1-2; tentatively, D is TRBD1 (6 bases). Germline V CDR1 and CDR2: DFQATT, SNEGSKA (reference sequence). Trimming shortened V by 0 bases and J by 8 bases, and 19 bases separated the two germline ends. The CDR3 length is 15 residues. CDR3 loop: CSARDMDRGREGYTF. In DNA form, the CDR3 reads TGCAGTGCTAGAGATATGGATCGGGGGCGCGAAGGCTACACCTTC.

The J gene is TRBJ2-5, the V gene TRBV28; 11 bases align to TRBD1. Germline V lookup: CDR1 MDHEN, CDR2 SYDVKM. This CDR3 spans 16 amino acids. Unmatched junction bases numbered 14, after V lost 3 bases and J lost 11 bases. CDR3 coding DNA: TGTGCCAGCAGTTTGCACTCCGGGACAGGGGGAAATGAGCAGTACTTC. It is translated as CASSLHSGTGGNEQYF.

The chain links TRBV3-1 to TRBJ1-2, with TRBD1 matching 10 bases. Germline V CDR1 and CDR2: LGHDT, YNNKEL (reference sequence). The CDR3 is 15 amino acids. V gave up 4 bases and J gave up 7 bases; unmatched junction bases: 9. The CDR3 region is CASSLGTGETSGYTF. Here the CDR3 DNA reads TGTGCCAGCAGCCTAGGGACAGGGGAGACGAGTGGCTACACCTTC.

Of note for this clonotype: One end of the junction varies from germline; a read error may be responsible. CDR3 sequence: CASSQGTSGGANEQLF. The CDR3 DNA reads as TGTGCCAGCAGCCAAGGGACTAGCGGGGGGGCCAATGAGCAGTTATTC. This chain links TRBV4-2 with TRBJ2-1; 15 positions agree with TRBD2. Per the germline V gene, CDR1 is LGHNA and CDR2 is YNFKEQ. This CDR3 is built from 16 residues.

The table lists this clonotype with a few counts. The CDR3 sequence is CSARDVNSAYEQYF. CDR3 coding DNA: TGCAGTGCTAGAGATGTTAACAGCGCCTACGAGCAGTACTTC. The V call is TRBV20-1, the J call TRBJ2-7; no firm D call. The CDR3 sequence is 14 residues long. The V end was cut by 0 bases, the J end by 2 bases, with 11 bases between. From germline, CDR1 is DFQATT and CDR2 SNEGSKA (reference sequence).

This clonotype has a count of ten or more. A much larger clone differs by one base, so this may be a read error. For the CDR3, the DNA is TGTGCCAGCAGCCTAGACAGTAACTATGACTACACCTTC. It encodes CASSLDSNYDYTF. This chain links TRBV12-3 or TRBV12-4 with TRBJ1-2, with D possibly matching TRBD1 (5 bases). The CDR3 extends over 13 amino acids.

This clonotype came up a few times. Here the CDR3 DNA reads TGTGCCAGCAGCTCGAAACCGGGACTGAGTACAGATACGCAGTATTTT. Translation gives CASSSKPGLSTDTQYF. The V and J genes are TRBV7-2 and TRBJ2-3; D is perhaps TRBD2 (6 bases). The CDR3 has 16 residues. V was trimmed by 4 bases and J by 3 bases, leaving 17 bases between them. The germline V gene encodes CDR1 SGHTA and CDR2 FQGNSA. Together with reference TRBV7-2 and TRBJ2-3, the CDR3 gives the full variable domain: GAGVSQSPSNKVTEKGKDVELRCDPISGHTALYWYRQSLGQGLEFLIYFQGNSAPDKSGLPSDRFSAERTGGSVSTLTIQRTQQEDSAVYLCASSSKPGLSTDTQYFGPGTRLTVL.

At least ten counts were recorded for this clonotype. This chain uses TRBV19 with TRBJ2-1; 9 nucleotides match TRBD1. The CDR3 is made up of 14 amino acids. Per the germline V gene, CDR1 is LNHDA and CDR2 is SQIVND (reference sequence). V was clipped by 9 bases and J by 5 bases; unmatched bases: 8. The CDR3 protein is CASSQTGGHNEQFF. The DNA for the CDR3 is TGTGCCAGCAGCCAAACAGGGGGCCACAATGAGCAGTTCTTC.

This clonotype occurred many times. The CDR3 is CATSRGTEETQYF. Here the CDR3 DNA reads TGTGCCACCAGCAGAGGGACGGAGGAGACCCAGTACTTC. The chain couples TRBV15 to TRBJ2-5; D unresolved. The CDR3 loop spans 13 amino acids. Trimming stripped 1 base from V and 5 bases from J, with 8 bases between. CDR1 and CDR2 (germline): LNHNV, YYDKDF (reference sequence).

This sequence joins TRBV24-1 and TRBJ1-6; no firm D call. V shed 10 bases and J shed 11 bases, with 5 bases lying between them. In germline, CDR1 is KGHDR, CDR2 SFDVKD. The CDR3 sequence is 9 residues long. The CDR3 sequence is CATVTPLHF. In DNA, the CDR3 is TGTGCCACAGTTACACCCCTCCACTTT.

The rearrangement joins TRBV3-1 to TRBJ2-3, with 7 bases fitting TRBD2. V gave up 3 bases and J gave up 2 bases; unmatched junction bases: 5. This CDR3 has 15 amino acids. CDR1 LGHDT and CDR2 YNNKEL come from the germline V gene (reference sequence). The CDR3 coding sequence is TGTGCCAGCAGCCACTGGGACTATCTCACAGATACGCAGTATTTT. This encodes CASSHWDYLTDTQYF.

This clonotype was recorded a few times. This chain uses TRBV9 with TRBJ2-3; D may be TRBD1 or TRBD2 (5 bases each). This CDR3 has 16 amino acids. From germline, CDR1 is SGDLS and CDR2 YYNGEE. The V end was cut by 5 bases, the J end by 4 bases, with 20 bases between. The CDR3 DNA follows: TGTGCCAGCAGTCATGAACTAGGGGTTTCCGCAGATACGCAGTATTTT. It yields the protein CASSHELGVSADTQYF.

This clonotype occurred many times. The J gene is TRBJ2-1, the V gene TRBV19; unclear D gene. V was clipped by 3 bases and J by 7 bases, with 7 bases between them. The germline V gene has CDR1 LNHDA and CDR2 SQIVND (reference sequence). CDR3 length equals 12 residues. CDR3 sequence (DNA): TGTGCCAGTAGTATTGGCGGTAATGAGCAGTTCTTC. This gives the protein CASSIGGNEQFF.

The CDR3 region is CASSPLTDANYGYTF. DNA of the CDR3: TGTGCCAGCAGTCCCCTGACAGACGCTAACTATGGCTACACCTTC. The chain joins TRBV6-1 to TRBJ1-2; TRBD1 might be the D (5 bases). Between the trimmed V and J ends, which lost 5 bases and 0 bases, there was a span of 13 bases. Germline V CDR1 and CDR2: MNHNS, SASEGT. The CDR3 contains 15 residues.

This clonotype was counted only a few times. The rearrangement uses TRBV6-2 or TRBV6-3 and TRBJ1-2; D is uncertain. Germline CDR1 and CDR2: MNHEY and SVGEGT. V was cut by 0 bases and J by 2 bases, with 7 bases left in between. This CDR3 is built from 14 residues. DNA of the CDR3: TGTGCCAGCAGTTACTCGACGGACAACTATGGCTACACCTTC. Translating it yields CASSYSTDNYGYTF.

The chain has TRBV4-1 and TRBJ2-1, with 8 bases identical to TRBD2. In germline, CDR1 is MGHRA, CDR2 YSYEKL. With V trimmed by 0 bases and J by 4 bases, 8 bases remained unmatched. CDR3 length: 17 amino acids. CDR3 amino acids: CASSQEERELWYNEQFF. As DNA, the CDR3 is TGCGCCAGCAGCCAAGAAGAGCGGGAGTTGTGGTACAATGAGCAGTTCTTC.